This passage covers 29 T cell receptor beta chains from one sample sequenced in a study of CD8 T cells in ankylosing spondylitis. Regarding the study as a whole: What seemed typical of ankylosing spondylitis blood was a TCR beta motif built from about 8 highly homologous variants.

These receptors' antigens are unknown. TCRdb reprocessed the 5' RACE reads with MiXCR, giving one entry per CDR3 protein. The profile shows 500,000 to 550,000 distinct CDR3 sequences, 10% to 15% of them singletons. Specimen: blood, either unsorted or a sorted T cell fraction (not recorded which). The receptors derive from a male donor with ankylosing spondylitis.

This clonotype was found many times. The V call is TRBV7-2, the J call TRBJ1-5, with 7 bases matching TRBD1. CDR1 is SGHTA and CDR2 is FQGNSA in the germline V gene. The V and J ends lost 2 bases and 13 bases, in that order; junction bases with no gene match: 8. The CDR3 has 13 residues. This CDR3 is CASSLLGEGAQHF. CDR3 DNA sequence: TGTGCCAGCAGCTTATTGGGCGAGGGGGCACAGCATTTT.

This clonotype was counted between two and nine times. The chain is built from TRBV7-9 and TRBJ2-7; 7 bases line up with TRBD1. The J segment lost 2 bases and the V segment lost 2 bases, leaving 6 bases of the junction unmatched. The germline gives CDR1 SEHNR, CDR2 FQNEAQ (reference sequence). The CDR3 length is 15 residues. This CDR3 is CASSLRQGVAYEQYF. As DNA, the CDR3 is TGTGCCAGCAGCTTAAGACAGGGAGTGGCCTACGAGCAGTACTTC. The variable domain in full, with the rest retrieved from reference TRBV7-9 and TRBJ2-7, is DTGVSQNPRHKITKRGQNVTFRCDPISEHNRLYWYRQTLGQGPEFLTYFQNEAQLEKSRLLSDRFSAERPKGSFSTLEIQRTEQGDSAMYLCASSLRQGVAYEQYFGPGTRLTVT.

This clonotype was counted between two and nine times. The rearrangement links TRBV14 to TRBJ2-1; D is ambiguous. The V end lost 0 bases, the J end lost 6 bases, and 12 bases lay between the germline ends. The CDR3 sequence is 15 residues long. The germline V gene encodes CDR1 SGHDN and CDR2 FVKESK. CDR3 sequence (DNA): TGTGCCAGCAGCCAAGATAAGGTCCACTCCAATGAGCAGTTCTTC. Translation: CASSQDKVHSNEQFF.

The chain couples TRBV12-3 or TRBV12-4 to TRBJ2-4; D perhaps matches TRBD2 (6 bases). CDR3 length: 15 amino acids. V gave up 3 bases and J gave up 0 bases, with 9 bases separating them. CDR3 sequence reads: CASSFWGLAKNIQYF. As DNA, the CDR3 is TGTGCCAGCAGTTTTTGGGGACTAGCCAAAAACATTCAGTACTTC.

The chain has TRBV20-1 and TRBJ1-6; 9 bases are shared with TRBD1. The CDR3 consists of 15 residues. V trimming: 2 bases; J trimming: 10 bases; junction bases outside the gene matches: 9. CDR1 and CDR2 from the germline V gene are DFQATT and SNEGSKA (reference sequence). The CDR3 bases are TGCAGTGCTAGAAAGACAGGGGGTAGCCAATCACCCCTCCACTTT. It specifies CSARKTGGSQSPLHF.

The chain carries TRBV11-2 and TRBJ2-3; tentatively, D is TRBD1 or TRBD2 (5 bases each). Germline V gene data show CDR1 as SGHAT and CDR2 as FQNNGV. V shed 5 bases and J shed 5 bases, with 11 bases lying between them. The CDR3 consists of 13 residues. Here the CDR3 DNA reads TGTGCCAGCAGCGTCGGGGCTAGAGATACGCAGTATTTT. Its translation: CASSVGARDTQYF.

This clonotype came up a few times. The chain combines TRBV7-9 with TRBJ2-3; the match to TRBD1 covers 7 bases. V was pared by 0 bases and J by 4 bases, with 10 bases of the junction left unmatched. The germline V gene has CDR1 SEHNR and CDR2 FQNEAQ (reference sequence). There are 17 residues in the CDR3. CDR3 sequence: CASSLAGLKGAADTQYF. Here the CDR3 DNA reads TGTGCCAGCAGCTTAGCCGGGCTGAAGGGGGCCGCAGATACGCAGTATTTT.

The rearrangement links TRBV12-3 or TRBV12-4 to TRBJ1-3; 7 bases are shared with TRBD1. The CDR3 covers 16 residues. Unmatched junction bases numbered 7, after V lost 5 bases and J lost 0 bases. CDR3 protein: CASSLGTASSGNTIYF. DNA for the CDR3: TGTGCCAGCAGTCTGGGGACAGCCAGCTCTGGAAACACCATATATTTT.

In this sample, this clonotype turned up a few times. Written as DNA, the CDR3 is TGCGCCAGCAGACTAGGGGGCCAAGAGACCCAGTACTTC. This encodes CASRLGGQETQYF. The V gene is TRBV5-1, the J gene TRBJ2-5, with a possible D match to TRBD1 (6 bases). V gave up 5 bases and J gave up 1 base, with 9 bases separating them. Per the germline V gene, CDR1 is SGHRS and CDR2 is YFSETQ. The CDR3 has 13 amino acids. The variable domain in full, with the rest retrieved from reference TRBV5-1 and TRBJ2-5, is KAGVTQTPRYLIKTRGQQVTLSCSPISGHRSVSWYQQTPGQGLQFLFEYFSETQRNKGNFPGRFSGRQFSNSRSEMNVSTLELGDSALYLCASRLGGQETQYFGPGTRLLVL.

This clonotype occurred a few times. The V and J genes are TRBV20-1 and TRBJ2-5, with D possibly matching TRBD2 (6 bases). Germline V CDR1 and CDR2: DFQATT, SNEGSKA (reference sequence). Trimming left V 6 bases short and J 4 bases short, with 27 bases between. The CDR3 has 17 amino acids. Here the CDR3 reads CSAPDGGKRMMPETQYF. The DNA for the CDR3 is TGCAGTGCCCCTGACGGCGGGAAGAGGATGATGCCAGAGACCCAGTACTTC.

This clonotype was counted only a few times. The V gene is TRBV20-1, the J gene TRBJ2-5, with 7 bases that match TRBD2. CDR1 DFQATT and CDR2 SNEGSKA come from the germline V gene (reference sequence). CDR3 length equals 13 residues. The ends lost 6 bases at V and 2 bases at J; junction bases unmatched: 6. CDR3 DNA sequence: TGCAGTGCCTGCGGGGGTGCTCAAGAGACCCAGTACTTC. Translated, it gives CSACGGAQETQYF.

This clonotype was counted only a few times. Written as DNA, the CDR3 is TGCAGTGCTAGAGATCCCACAGGGGTAACCTCCTACAATGAGCAGTTCTTC. It codes for CSARDPTGVTSYNEQFF. The V gene is TRBV20-1, the J gene TRBJ2-1, with TRBD1 matching 7 bases. The CDR3 loop spans 17 amino acids. The V and J ends lost 0 bases and 0 bases, in that order; junction bases with no gene match: 8. The germline gives CDR1 DFQATT, CDR2 SNEGSKA (reference sequence).

Ten or more counts support this clonotype. The chain joins TRBV7-9 to TRBJ2-1, with 8 nucleotides matching TRBD2. Trimming took 5 bases from V and 4 from J; bases not matched to a gene: 7. The CDR3 length is 15 residues. The germline V gene encodes CDR1 SEHNR and CDR2 FQNEAQ (reference sequence). CDR3: CASSPGLAIYNEQFF. The CDR3 nucleotides are TGTGCCAGCAGCCCCGGACTAGCCATATACAATGAGCAGTTCTTC.

There are many counts of this clonotype. At one boundary the junction diverges from the germline segment, which might be a read error. This chain joins TRBV5-1 and TRBJ2-5; unclear D gene. The CDR3 runs 12 residues. The germline V gene has CDR1 SGHRS and CDR2 YFSETQ. CDR3 DNA: TGTGCCAGCAGCCGGGCCCAAGAGACCCAGTACTTC. Its translation: CASSRAQETQYF.

The J gene is TRBJ2-2, the V gene TRBV11-2; 7 nucleotides agree with TRBD1. V was clipped by 1 base and J by 5 bases; unmatched bases: 7. Germline assignment: CDR1 SGHAT and CDR2 FQNNGV. The CDR3 extends over 16 amino acids. CDR3 DNA: TGTGCCAGCAGCTTAGCCCCCGACAGGGATACCGGGGAGCTGTTTTTT. Residues: CASSLAPDRDTGELFF.

This chain uses TRBV2 with TRBJ2-3; D is perhaps TRBD2 (5 bases). There are 12 residues in the CDR3. From germline, CDR1 is SNHLY and CDR2 FYNNEI. Trimming cost V 6 bases and J 6 bases, with 10 bases left between them. CDR3 sequence reads: CASRRTWDTQYF. CDR3 nucleotides: TGTGCCAGCAGGCGGACTTGGGATACGCAGTATTTT.

At least ten counts were recorded for this clonotype. The rearrangement uses TRBV7-2 and TRBJ2-5, with D unresolved. V was clipped by 1 base and J by 5 bases, with 8 bases between them. Germline CDR1 SGHTA, CDR2 FQGNSA. CDR3 length: 13 residues. The CDR3 loop reads CASSLEAEETQYF. The DNA of the CDR3 is TGTGCCAGCAGCTTAGAAGCAGAGGAGACCCAGTACTTC. The entire variable domain, with the rest obtained from reference TRBV7-2 and TRBJ2-5, is as follows: GAGVSQSPSNKVTEKGKDVELRCDPISGHTALYWYRQSLGQGLEFLIYFQGNSAPDKSGLPSDRFSAERTGGSVSTLTIQRTQQEDSAVYLCASSLEAEETQYFGPGTRLLVL.

The chain has TRBV15 and TRBJ2-7, with TRBD1 identical over 7 bases. Germline values: CDR1 LNHNV, CDR2 YYDKDF (reference sequence). With 5 bases clipped from V and 7 bases from J, the junction kept 8 bases outside the gene matches. The CDR3 has 13 residues. The CDR3 is CATSRTGAREQYV. The CDR3 bases are TGTGCCACCAGCCGAACAGGGGCAAGGGAGCAGTACGTC.

This clonotype was seen at least ten times. This sequence joins TRBV12-3 or TRBV12-4 and TRBJ2-7; maybe TRBD2 (5 bases). This CDR3 spans 11 amino acids. The germline V and J ends were trimmed by 6 bases and 5 bases, with 8 bases remaining between them. The CDR3 sequence: CASSLGNEQYV. CDR3 DNA sequence: TGTGCCAGCAGCCTCGGGAACGAGCAGTACGTC.

This clonotype was detected only a few times. This chain links TRBV10-3 with TRBJ2-2; D is perhaps TRBD2 (6 bases). The V and J ends lost 4 bases and 5 bases respectively, with 11 bases between them. Germline V gene sequence: CDR1 ENHRY, CDR2 SYGVKD. The CDR3 contains 14 residues. The CDR3 DNA reads TGTGCCATCAGTGGTGCTAGCGCGACCGGGGAGCTGTTTTTT. Amino acids: CAISGASATGELFF.

The genes are TRBV12-5 and TRBJ2-1; TRBD1 might be the D (5 bases). Germline CDR1 and CDR2: LGHNT and FRNRAP. The CDR3 is 14 amino acids. Trimming shortened V by 4 bases and J by 5 bases, and 12 bases separated the two germline ends. The CDR3: CASGSGAGHNEQFF. CDR3 sequence (DNA): TGTGCTAGTGGTTCGGGTGCAGGGCACAATGAGCAGTTCTTC.

The chain employs TRBV25-1 and TRBJ2-2, with TRBD2 matching 7 bases. Trimming removed 7 bases from V and 1 base from J; junction bases left unmatched: 6. Germline values: CDR1 MGHDK, CDR2 SYGVNS. The CDR3 loop spans 15 amino acids. The CDR3: CASIPGGGNTGELFF. As DNA, the CDR3 is TGTGCCAGCATCCCGGGGGGAGGGAACACCGGGGAGCTGTTTTTT. The full variable domain, in which reference TRBV25-1 and TRBJ2-2 provide the parts outside the CDR3, is EADIYQTPRYLVIGTGKKITLECSQTMGHDKMYWYQQDPGMELHLIHYSYGVNSTEKGDLSSESTVSRIRTEHFPLTLESARPSHTSQYLCASIPGGGNTGELFFGEGSRLTVL.

A few counts support this clonotype. DNA of the CDR3: TGCGCCAGCAGCCAAGAATGGGACAGAAGAGAGACCCAGTACTTC. Protein sequence: CASSQEWDRRETQYF. The rearrangement uses TRBV4-1 and TRBJ2-5, with 7 bases that match TRBD1. The V gene end was trimmed by 0 bases and the J gene end by 4 bases; junction bases not matched to a gene: 5. The CDR3 totals 15 residues. Germline lookup yields CDR1 MGHRA and CDR2 YSYEKL.

In its sample, this clonotype was seen a few times. This chain uses TRBV29-1 with TRBJ2-2, with D perhaps TRBD2 (6 bases). CDR3 length: 15 residues. The germline gives CDR1 SQVTM, CDR2 ANQGSEA. Trimming took off 2 bases at V and 2 bases at J, with 12 bases between the two ends. CDR3 protein: CSVEIGGLNTGELFF. In nucleotides, the CDR3 is TGCAGCGTTGAAATCGGAGGACTAAACACCGGGGAGCTGTTTTTT.

There are a few counts of this clonotype. The rearrangement uses TRBV15 and TRBJ2-1, with TRBD1 matching over 8 bases. The CDR3 loop spans 16 amino acids. V trimming: 0 bases; J trimming: 8 bases; junction bases outside the gene matches: 9. The germline V gene encodes CDR1 LNHNV and CDR2 YYDKDF (reference sequence). The CDR3 coding sequence is TGTGCCACCAGCAGAGATTTAGGGGACAGGCAGTATGAGCAGTTCTTC. Translating it yields CATSRDLGDRQYEQFF.

This clonotype has more than one count but fewer than ten. J is TRBJ2-1 and V is TRBV10-2; 8 bases fit TRBD2. The V and J ends lost 8 bases and 7 bases, in that order; junction bases with no gene match: 16. The CDR3 consists of 16 residues. Germline V gene lookup returns CDR1 WSHSY and CDR2 SAAADI. For the CDR3, the DNA is TGCGCCAGCTGGACTAGCCGTAGGGGAGAAGGTAATGAGCAGTTCTTC. Amino acids: CASWTSRRGEGNEQFF.

This clonotype showed up just a few times. V gene TRBV3-1 combines with J gene TRBJ1-1; no clear D. The CDR3 is 13 amino acids. From germline, CDR1 is LGHDT and CDR2 YNNKEL (reference sequence). V lost 5 bases and J 8 bases, leaving 15 bases between the germline ends. CDR3 bases: TGTGCCAGCAGCAGGGTGAAGGGTTCAGAAGCTTTCTTT. Its protein is CASSRVKGSEAFF. Variable domain in full (rest from reference TRBV3-1 and TRBJ1-1): DTAVSQTPKYLVTQMGNDKSIKCEQNLGHDTMYWYKQDSKKFLKIMFSYNNKELIINETVPNRFSPKSPDKAHLNLHINSLELGDSAVYFCASSRVKGSEAFFGQGTRLTVV.

This clonotype occurred a few times. This rearrangement joins TRBV3-1 to TRBJ2-1; the match to TRBD1 covers 7 bases. Looked up from germline, CDR1 is LGHDT and CDR2 is YNNKEL (reference sequence). J was trimmed by 6 bases and V by 2 bases; bases with no gene match: 13. The CDR3 is made up of 17 amino acids. This chain's CDR3 is CASSQRKDRLGINEQFF. The DNA of the CDR3 is TGTGCCAGCAGCCAACGGAAGGACAGGCTTGGGATCAATGAGCAGTTCTTC.

This clonotype occurred many times. V and J are TRBV3-1 and TRBJ2-1, with D unresolved. This CDR3 comprises 11 residues. The V and J ends lost 4 bases and 6 bases respectively, with 4 bases between them. CDR1 is LGHDT, CDR2 YNNKEL, per germline (reference sequence). The CDR3 here is CASSRFNEQFF. CDR3 DNA: TGTGCCAGCAGCCGCTTCAATGAGCAGTTCTTC.